This TCR beta chain was identified in a study of CD8 T cells in ankylosing spondylitis. Study-wide results and caveats: Disease-associated clones were CD8+ and fairly uncommon in peripheral blood. Earlier studies detected some motif variants in reactive arthritis synovial fluid and blood. One TCR beta motif, made up of about 8 highly homologous variants, appeared characteristic of ankylosing spondylitis blood.

Libraries for TCR beta were made by quantitative 5'-RACE with molecular barcodes. TCRdb reprocessed the 5' RACE reads via MiXCR and lists one record per CDR3 protein. The sample lists around 770,000 distinct CDR3 sequences; over 15% were seen once. In regard to this clonotype: Its target is unknown.

The sequenced material came from blood, either unsorted or a sorted T cell fraction (not recorded which). This TCR derives from a male donor with ankylosing spondylitis.

The CDR3 sequence is CAISESKESGYTF. The CDR3 DNA reads as TGTGCCATCAGTGAGTCGAAGGAGAGTGGCTACACCTTC. The chain couples TRBV10-3 to TRBJ1-2; D remains unclear. CDR3 length equals 13 residues. Per the germline V gene, CDR1 is ENHRY and CDR2 is SYGVKD. Between the trimmed V and J ends, which lost 0 bases and 7 bases, there was a span of 9 bases.